These 10 T cell receptor beta chains originate from one sample sequenced in a study of blood T cell repertoires in COVID-19 (dated by TCRdb to the early 2020s). The method was the immunoSEQ multiplex PCR assay. The clones in this table, taken by TCRdb from immuneACCESS, are in-frame only. Not every clone is retained; where verified, under half of the shortfall comes from an unresolved V gene, and the cause of the rest is unknown. The sample contains 200,000 to 300,000 clones, around 85% of them found a single time. The ten largest clones capture roughly 10% of the sample. Sample: peripheral blood. All receptors derive from an elderly woman with acute or convalescent COVID-19.

This clone was picked up a small number of times. The V call is TRBV9, the J call TRBJ1-6; 7 nucleotides match TRBD1. The CDR3 consists of 16 residues. The germline gives CDR1 SGDLS, CDR2 YYNGEE. Losses at the gene ends were 3 bases for V and 7 bases for J; bases not matched to a gene: 10. The CDR3 protein is CASSAQGGRGNSPLHF. The CDR3 region has the DNA TGTGCCAGCAGCGCCCAGGGGGGTCGGGGAAATTCACCCCTCCACTTT.

The chain links TRBV11-2 to TRBJ1-1; 8 positions match TRBD1. The ends lost 5 bases at V and 6 bases at J; junction bases unmatched: 5. The CDR3 is 13 residues long. Germline V gives CDR1 SGHAT, CDR2 FQNNGV. The CDR3 reads CASSPQGAAEAFF. For the CDR3, the DNA is TGTGCCAGCAGCCCTCAGGGGGCCGCTGAAGCTTTCTTT. Full variable domain (missing parts from reference TRBV11-2 and TRBJ1-1): EAGVAQSPRYKIIEKRQSVAFWCNPISGHATLYWYQQILGQGPKLLIQFQNNGVVDDSQLPKDRFSAERLKGVDSTLKIQPAKLEDSAVYLCASSPQGAAEAFFGQGTRLTVV.

This clone was observed a few times. The final CDR3 position lacks the conserved phenylalanine or tryptophan, pointing to a likely read error. The DNA is left out, because the CDR3 cannot be placed on it with certainty; the CDR3 is given as TCRdb lists it. The chain is built from TRBV12-5 and TRBJ1-6; TRBD1 was called by the table and not checked on the DNA. Germline V lookup: CDR1 LGHNT, CDR2 FRNRAP. The CDR3 contains 12 residues when both ends are counted. The CDR3 spells CASGQPLQAVLI.

Points on this clone: This may come from a read error, since a much larger clone is one base off. This rearrangement joins TRBV12-3 or TRBV12-4 to TRBJ2-2; D is ambiguous. The CDR3 is 12 residues long. The ends were cut back, 6 bases at V and 1 base at J, with 3 bases in the middle. The CDR3 is CASSLNTGELFF. The CDR3 coding sequence is TGTGCCAGCAGCCTGAACACCGGGGAGCTGTTTTTT.

The rearrangement uses TRBV30 and TRBJ1-3; tentatively, D is TRBD1 (6 bases). The germline CDR1 and CDR2 sequences are GTSNPN and SVGIG (reference sequence). The CDR3 length is 14 residues. V was shortened by 5 bases and J by 0 bases, with 11 bases between the two germline ends. The CDR3 bases are TGTGCCTGGGAAGGACAGTACTCTGGAAACACCATATATTTT. This translates into CAWEGQYSGNTIYF. The full variable domain, completed using reference TRBV30 and TRBJ1-3, is SQTIHQWPATLVQPVGSPLSLECTVEGTSNPNLYWYRQAAGRGLQLLFYSVGIGQISSEVPQNLSASRPQDRQFILSSKKLLLSDSGFYLCAWEGQYSGNTIYFGEGSWLTVV.

The chain employs TRBV11-2 and TRBJ2-4; TRBD1 matches at 8 bases. Germline-derived CDR1 and CDR2 are SGHAT and FQNNGV. V dropped 3 bases and J dropped 6; count of bases not matched to a gene: 7. This CDR3 is 15 amino acids long. CDR3 region: CASSFEGGTGNIQYF. The CDR3, as DNA: TGTGCCAGCAGCTTTGAGGGCGGGACAGGAAACATTCAGTACTTC.

The chain couples TRBV6-5 to TRBJ1-1, with a possible D match to TRBD1 (6 bases). Germline V gene lookup returns CDR1 MNHEY and CDR2 SVGAGI. Trimming took 4 bases from V and 4 from J, leaving 7 bases between them. This CDR3 has 12 residues. The CDR3 protein is CASSSRGTEAFF. DNA of the CDR3: TGTGCCAGCAGTTCCAGGGGCACTGAAGCTTTCTTT.

A few counts support this clone. This sequence joins TRBV10-2 and TRBJ1-6; D might be TRBD1 (6 bases). V was trimmed by 8 bases and J by 6 bases, leaving 14 bases between them. The germline gives CDR1 WSHSY, CDR2 SAAADI. The CDR3 is 14 residues long. DNA of the CDR3: TGCGCCAGCGGGGGGGGCCACCCTAATTCACCCCTCCACTTT. Protein sequence: CASGGGHPNSPLHF.

The gene calls are TRBV5-5 and TRBJ1-6, with no clear D. Germline assignment: CDR1 SGHKS and CDR2 YYEKEE (reference sequence). This CDR3 spans 17 amino acids. V lost 0 bases to trimming and J lost 1 base, with 11 bases between them. The CDR3 DNA reads as TGTGCCAGCAGCTTGGGGAAGGAGCAGTCCTATAATTCACCCCTCCACTTT. It codes for CASSLGKEQSYNSPLHF.

V usage is TRBV6-5 and J usage is TRBJ2-7; D possibly corresponds to TRBD2 (5 bases). Trimming removed 0 bases from V and 3 bases from J, with 6 bases in between. The CDR3 has 13 residues. CDR1 and CDR2 (germline): MNHEY, SVGAGI. CDR3: CASSYSRVYEQYF. The CDR3 DNA reads as TGTGCCAGCAGTTACTCGAGGGTCTACGAGCAGTACTTC.